The clone carrying this T cell receptor beta chain showed up just once. Other DNA sequences in this specimen translate into the identical CDR3. The sample originates from a study of shared clonotypes between healthy human individuals. Here immunoSEQ multiplex PCR was the method, and the copy in TCRdb shows in-frame clones only, minus some. The sample has millions of clones, approximately 90% seen once. With 1 base removed from V and 2 bases from J, the gap between germline ends came to 8 bases. Germline V gene lookup returns CDR1 SNHLY and CDR2 FYNNEI. This CDR3 contains 14 residues. The chain carries TRBV2 and TRBJ2-5; D unclear. Sequenced material: naive CD4+ T cells sorted from blood. The subset: CD45RA+ positively selected. The receptor was isolated from a man aged 18 to 35 in good health. The CDR3 DNA sequence: TGTGCCAGCAGTGAAGGGCGAAAGCAAGAGACCCAGTACTTC. Protein product: CASSEGRKQETQYF.